This TCR beta chain was sequenced in a study of identical twins (TCRdb year 2016). Background on the whole study: To test whether fetal clonotypes persist, this study deep-sequenced TCR alpha and beta repertoires from monozygotic twins, from unrelated adults of various ages, and from cord blood. Replicate twin experiments were performed at different times using different library preparation protocols to rule out contamination. The research as a whole found: Out-of-frame TCR alpha sequences shared between twins showed an excess of low generation-probability sequences compared with coincidental sharing between unrelated individuals. Invariant T cells such as MAIT and iNKT could partly confound zero-insertion analyses, though diverse VJ usage argued against this for most clonotypes. A weaker excess of twin sharing was found in beta out-of-frame sequences because the signal-to-noise ratio was lowered by fewer shared sequences. Abundant cord blood beta clonotypes carried fewer insertions; young adult naive repertoires showed a weaker similar trend, while memory repertoires showed none. Recombination models systematically underestimated out-of-frame TCR alpha sharing in monozygotic twins but agreed with sharing between unrelated individuals. Conclusions relied on cross-sectional statistical analysis, since the same donors could not be followed over many years.

Libraries were constructed by 5' RACE. The sample was run on an Illumina HiSeq 2000. Template switching added a universal primer binding site, and the final cDNA carried a unique molecular identifier that allowed TCR cDNA molecules to be counted accurately. Specific primers in the conserved constant-segment region were used to synthesize first-strand cDNA for the TCR alpha and beta chains. To control for contamination, each cDNA library was double barcoded with a SMART-Mk sample barcode plus Illumina barcodes. TruSeq adapter sequences, together with Illumina sample barcodes, were added in two successive PCR steps. The Illumina HiSeq platform was used with custom primers to sequence TCR alpha and beta cDNA libraries. As for the original processing: Raw reads were processed with MiGEC to extract unique molecular identifiers, and MiXCR was used to determine CDR3 positions. For each individual, recombination models were inferred using an EM algorithm with the repgenHMM and IGoR tools. The analysis of shared clonotypes was done with the tcR package in R, with sharing normalized by the product of cloneset sizes. Out-of-frame nonproductive sequences were analyzed to study raw recombination free of thymic and clonal selection effects. TCRdb's own reprocessing of the public reads used fastp at Q25 and MiXCR and kept productive beta chains. Every entry covers one CDR3 protein and lists the most common genes and DNA from its rows. V and J calls and clone size were set by TCRdb, not the authors. The sample table lists roughly 250,000 distinct CDR3 sequences, more than 13% of them with a count of one. 7% to 9% of the sample comes from the top ten.

A note on this clonotype: Its antigen has not been determined. Per-nucleotide qualities are absent, and no much larger clonotype sits a single base away.

Every donor was a healthy Caucasian. Miltenyi CD45RO+ enrichment and human naive T-cell isolation kits were used to isolate memory (CD45RO+) and naive T cells from PBMC. The germline V gene yields MNHEY for CDR1 and SVGAGI for CDR2. The CDR3 goes from the cysteine to the phenylalanine over 14 residues. The CDR3 DNA has 42 bases and is translated from base 1. V and J are trimmed by 4 bases and 5 bases, and the gene matches miss 5 bases of the junction. The source is a woman aged 18-29 years in good health. The V and J segments used are TRBV6-5 and TRBJ1-5; 7 central nucleotides agree with TRBD1. Material: memory (CD45RO+) T cells sorted from blood. The cell subset or site label on this specimen signifies: CD45RO+ enriched T cells. Read as DNA, the sequence is TGTGCCAGCAGTTTACGACAGGGAGATCAGCCCCAGCATTTT. Translated, this gives CASSLRQGDQPQHF.